The 28 T cell receptor beta chains in this list originate from one sample, sequenced in a study of blood T cells in healthy people across ages. Primers used in a second PCR of roughly 6 to 11 cycles were a sample-barcoded 5' primer and a J-beta primer mix. TCRdb called the 5' RACE reads again in MiXCR, with one record for every CDR3 protein. The repertoire holds roughly 730,000 distinct CDR3 sequences, with roughly three fifths as singletons. Material: blood. These receptors all come from a man aged 35-49 years in good health.

This clonotype was seen only once. This chain connects TRBV6-5 to TRBJ2-3; 7 bases fit TRBD2. This CDR3 spans 14 amino acids. The ends lost 10 bases at V and 2 bases at J; junction bases unmatched: 9. Germline CDR1 and CDR2: MNHEY and SVGAGI. The CDR3 spells CATTGLSNTDTQYF. The CDR3 region has the DNA TGTGCCACCACGGGACTATCCAACACAGATACGCAGTATTTT.

This clonotype was picked up a small number of times. The chain uses TRBV6-5 and TRBJ2-7, with D perhaps assigned TRBD1 or TRBD2 (6 bases each). This CDR3 region has 15 residues. V dropped 3 bases and J dropped 0 bases, with 12 bases sitting between them. CDR1 and CDR2 from the germline V gene are MNHEY and SVGAGI. CDR3 nucleotide sequence: TGTGCCAGCAGTTATGGGGGGCTAGGCTCCTACGAGCAGTACTTC. This sequence encodes CASSYGGLGSYEQYF.

This clonotype was recorded once. This sequence joins TRBV18 and TRBJ2-5; D might be TRBD1 (6 bases). Trimming took 10 bases from V and 2 from J, leaving 17 bases between them. CDR3 length: 14 residues. Germline V CDR1 and CDR2: KGHSH, LQKENI. CDR3 protein: CAIYRQAEQETQYF. The CDR3 DNA follows: TGTGCCATCTATCGACAGGCGGAACAAGAGACCCAGTACTTC.

This rearrangement joins TRBV20-1 to TRBJ2-1; 9 nucleotides line up with TRBD2. This CDR3 contains 14 residues. The J segment lost 3 bases and the V segment lost 4 bases, leaving 4 bases of the junction unmatched. CDR1 and CDR2 from the germline V gene are DFQATT and SNEGSKA (reference sequence). As DNA, the CDR3 is TGCAGTGCTAAGGGACTAGCAAACTACAATGAGCAGTTCTTC. It encodes CSAKGLANYNEQFF.

This clonotype came up a few times. The chain is built from TRBV20-1 and TRBJ2-1, with no clear D. Germline assignment: CDR1 DFQATT and CDR2 SNEGSKA (reference sequence). The CDR3 runs 12 residues. Trimming cost V 3 bases and J 9 bases, with 12 bases left between them. The CDR3 DNA reads as TGCAGTGCTAGTCTGCTAGTTCGTGAGCAGTTCTTC. This translates into CSASLLVREQFF.

This clonotype occurred a few times. This chain joins TRBV28 and TRBJ2-7; TRBD1 might be the D (5 bases). Germline V lookup: CDR1 MDHEN, CDR2 SYDVKM. The CDR3 contains 17 residues. The germline V and J ends were trimmed by 8 bases and 0 bases, with 23 bases remaining between them. CDR3: CASLPAGPHLSSYEQYF. CDR3 coding DNA: TGTGCCAGCCTTCCGGCAGGGCCTCACTTAAGCTCCTACGAGCAGTACTTC. The full variable domain, with the rest looked up from reference TRBV28 and TRBJ2-7, is DVKVTQSSRYLVKRTGEKVFLECVQDMDHENMFWYRQDPGLGLRLIYFSYDVKMKEKGDIPEGYSVSREKKERFSLILESASTNQTSMYLCASLPAGPHLSSYEQYFGPGTRLTVT.

In nucleotides, the CDR3 is TGCAGCGTTGAAAAAAGCGCCGGCGGGGTGTCTAGCGGGGCGACCCAGTACTTC. This codes for CSVEKSAGGVSSGATQYF. This sequence joins TRBV29-1 and TRBJ2-7; the match to TRBD2 covers 9 bases. The J call may be wrong; the DNA end is better matched by TRBJ2-5. This CDR3 is 18 amino acids long. Germline V CDR1 and CDR2: SQVTM, ANQGSEA.

This clonotype has a handful of counts. The chain combines TRBV4-3 with TRBJ1-1; unclear D gene. Germline CDR1 reads LGHNA; CDR2 reads YSLEER. The CDR3 sequence is 16 residues long. Between the trimmed V and J ends, which lost 0 bases and 0 bases, there was a span of 11 bases. This CDR3 reads CASSQEWASLNTEAFF. CDR3 nucleotides: TGCGCCAGCAGCCAAGAGTGGGCCAGCCTGAACACTGAAGCTTTCTTT.

This rearrangement joins TRBV12-3 or TRBV12-4 to TRBJ1-6; D is unclear. The V end lost 6 bases, the J end lost 1 base, and 10 bases lay between the germline ends. The CDR3 runs 15 residues. The chain's CDR3 is CASRLMGSYNSPLHF. CDR3 nucleotides: TGTGCCAGCAGGCTAATGGGGTCCTATAATTCACCCCTCCACTTT.

As to this clonotype: A much larger clone sits a single nucleotide away, making a read error possible. The rearrangement uses TRBV25-1 and TRBJ1-6; D is possibly TRBD1 (6 bases). The germline V gene has CDR1 MGHDK and CDR2 SYGVNS. The CDR3 has 15 residues. This chain's CDR3 is CASTGDNSYNTPLHF. Here the CDR3 DNA reads TGTGCCAGCACGGGGGACAACTCCTATAATACACCCCTCCACTTT.

This clonotype was observed a few times. The genes are TRBV6-2 or TRBV6-3 and TRBJ2-5, with 7 bases that match TRBD2. The J call may be mistaken, given a closer DNA end match to TRBJ2-7. This CDR3 contains 14 residues. Germline CDR1 is MNHEY and CDR2 is SVGEGT. The CDR3 DNA is TGTGCCAGCAGAAGTAGCGGGTCAACGAACGAGCAGTACTTC. This codes for CASRSSGSTNEQYF.

The CDR3: CASSLETSGRVGENEQFF. The CDR3 coding sequence is TGTGCCAGCAGCTTGGAGACTAGCGGGAGGGTGGGTGAGAATGAGCAGTTCTTC. The chain combines TRBV7-9 with TRBJ2-1; 14 nucleotides match TRBD2. From germline, CDR1 is SEHNR and CDR2 FQNEAQ (reference sequence). V lost 3 bases and J lost 7; bases outside the gene matches: 11. The CDR3 contains 18 residues.

This clonotype was observed many times. The chain couples TRBV15 to TRBJ2-6; 7 bases align to TRBD1. V trimming: 4 bases; J trimming: 3 bases; junction bases outside the gene matches: 3. The germline V gene encodes CDR1 LNHNV and CDR2 YYDKDF (reference sequence). CDR3 size: 15 residues. CDR3 sequence reads: CATSIDRDGANVLTF. The DNA of the CDR3 is TGTGCCACCAGCATAGACAGGGATGGGGCCAACGTCCTGACTTTC.

The chain employs TRBV29-1 and TRBJ2-5, with D perhaps TRBD2 (7 bases). The J call could be wrong; TRBJ2-7 is a better fit for the DNA end. The V gene's germline CDR1 is SQVTM and CDR2 ANQGSEA. The CDR3 is made up of 12 amino acids. The CDR3 protein is CSVGGGLYEQYF. CDR3 coding DNA: TGCAGCGTTGGAGGGGGACTATACGAGCAGTACTTC.

The genes are TRBV10-3 and TRBJ2-3; D perhaps matches TRBD2 (6 bases). The V gene lost 7 bases and the J gene lost 1 base, with 12 bases spanning the gap. Germline CDR1 ENHRY, CDR2 SYGVKD. The CDR3 is made up of 14 amino acids. The CDR3 bases are TGTGCCATCACCCAGGGACTTCGCACAGATACGCAGTATTTT. Its translation: CAITQGLRTDTQYF.

This chain links TRBV5-6 with TRBJ1-2; D remains unclear. Germline loops: CDR1 SGHDT, CDR2 YYEEEE. V was cut by 5 bases and J by 3 bases, with 8 bases left in between. This CDR3 spans 12 amino acids. This CDR3 is CASRESYYGYTF. The CDR3 nucleotides are TGTGCCAGCAGGGAGAGTTACTATGGCTACACCTTC.

V is TRBV5-1 and J is TRBJ1-3; 7 bases are a match to TRBD1. Germline trimming cut 3 bases from V and 3 bases from J; bases unmatched to any gene: 6. The germline V gene encodes CDR1 SGHRS and CDR2 YFSETQ. The CDR3 loop spans 15 amino acids. The CDR3 sequence is CASSSRQGGGNTIYF. CDR3 coding DNA: TGCGCCAGCAGCTCAAGACAGGGAGGTGGAAACACCATATATTTT.

The sample holds many counts of this clonotype. This chain uses TRBV20-1 with TRBJ2-3, with a possible D match to TRBD2 (6 bases). The ends were cut back, 3 bases at V and 2 bases at J, with 18 bases in the middle. This CDR3 contains 16 residues. Germline loops: CDR1 DFQATT, CDR2 SNEGSKA (reference sequence). As DNA, the CDR3 is TGCAGTGCTAGTGATTTTCGCGGGGCCAACACAGATACGCAGTATTTT. It is translated as CSASDFRGANTDTQYF.

This clonotype was picked up a small number of times. This sequence joins TRBV7-2 and TRBJ1-2, with D uncertain. Germline V lookup: CDR1 SGHTA, CDR2 FQGNSA. CDR3 length: 15 residues. The V end was cut by 1 base, the J end by 0 bases, with 9 bases between. The CDR3 loop is CASSLVAATNYGYTF. The DNA for the CDR3 is TGTGCCAGCAGCTTAGTCGCGGCAACTAACTATGGCTACACCTTC.

The J gene is TRBJ2-1, the V gene TRBV20-1; TRBD2 matches 11 bases. Germline assignment: CDR1 DFQATT and CDR2 SNEGSKA (reference sequence). The junction had 5 bases not matched to a gene; V was cut back by 0 bases and J by 4 bases. The CDR3 extends over 16 amino acids. In nucleotides, the CDR3 is TGCAGTGCTAGAGAGTTTTTAGCGGGAGGGTACAATGAGCAGTTCTTC. Amino acid sequence: CSAREFLAGGYNEQFF.

The gene calls are TRBV21-1 and TRBJ2-5; TRBD1, as called in the table, went unchecked against the DNA. TRBV21-1 is described as a pseudogene. The CDR3 has 22 residues. The CDR3 reads CASSNNRDGVTLQPFPQETQYF. The CDR3 nucleotides are TGTGCCAGCAGCAATAACCGGGACGGCGTTACACTTCAGCCCTTCCCTCAAGAGACCCAGTACTTC.

The chain is built from TRBV5-1 and TRBJ2-1; D assignment may be TRBD1 or TRBD2 (5 bases each). V lost 7 bases to trimming and J lost 8 bases, with 10 bases between them. The CDR3 is made up of 11 amino acids. CDR1 SGHRS and CDR2 YFSETQ come from the germline V gene. The CDR3 nucleotides read TGCGCCAGCCAAAGGGACGATGAGCAGTTCTTC. Translating gives CASQRDDEQFF.

This clonotype was detected a few times. J is TRBJ1-2 and V is TRBV20-1, with 7 positions matching TRBD1. With V trimmed by 3 bases and J by 5 bases, 9 bases remained unmatched. Germline CDR1 is DFQATT and CDR2 is SNEGSKA (reference sequence). This CDR3 region has 14 residues. The CDR3 loop reads CSARGDSSYYGYTF. In nucleotides, the CDR3 is TGCAGTGCTAGGGGGGACAGTTCGTATTATGGCTACACCTTC.

This clonotype was detected only once. V and J are TRBV4-2 and TRBJ2-7, with 8 bases identical to TRBD2. Per germline, CDR1 LGHNA and CDR2 YNFKEQ. The CDR3 is made up of 13 amino acids. V shed 2 bases and J 5 bases; nucleotides not matched to a gene: 2. The CDR3 is CASSQPGGHEQYF. CDR3 in DNA: TGTGCCAGCAGCCAACCGGGAGGGCACGAGCAGTACTTC.

This chain links TRBV20-1 with TRBJ1-2; maybe TRBD1 (5 bases). Per germline, CDR1 DFQATT and CDR2 SNEGSKA (reference sequence). With 4 bases removed from V and 3 bases from J, the gap between germline ends came to 15 bases. This CDR3 comprises 14 residues. The CDR3 is CSATKPGLHYGYTF. The DNA for the CDR3 is TGCAGTGCTACGAAACCAGGGCTCCACTATGGCTACACCTTC.

V is TRBV27 and J is TRBJ1-6, with 7 positions matching TRBD1. The junction had 6 bases not matched to a gene; V was cut back by 6 bases and J by 10 bases. This CDR3 is 13 amino acids long. The germline V gene encodes CDR1 MNHEY and CDR2 SMNVEV (reference sequence). As DNA, the CDR3 is TGTGCCAGCAGCCCGACAGGGCAATCACCCCTCCACTTT. It codes for CASSPTGQSPLHF.

Only one count was recorded for this clonotype. The CDR3 bases are TGTGCCAGCAGTGCCCAAGGTACAGCCACAGATACGCAGTATTTT. It specifies CASSAQGTATDTQYF. The chain combines TRBV6-1 with TRBJ2-3; D is unresolved. CDR1 and CDR2 (germline): MNHNS, SASEGT. CDR3 length: 15 residues. The V end was cut by 4 bases, the J end by 2 bases, with 13 bases between.

The V and J genes are TRBV12-3 or TRBV12-4 and TRBJ1-2; 9 positions match TRBD1. The CDR3 has 14 amino acids. V trimming: 6 bases; J trimming: 3 bases; junction bases outside the gene matches: 5. This CDR3 reads CASSTGGNYYGYTF. In DNA form, the CDR3 reads TGTGCCAGCAGCACAGGGGGCAATTACTATGGCTACACCTTC.